The rows below give T cell receptor beta chains drawn from one sample of a study of blood T cell repertoires in COVID-19. The data were produced by immunoSEQ multiplex PCR, yet TCRdb's version contains in-frame clones alone and is incomplete. The sample has roughly 200,000 clones, approximately 91% seen once. Sequenced sample: peripheral blood. These receptors all come from a man aged 35-49 years with acute or convalescent COVID-19. Both conserved end residues are part of each CDR3. The order of the fields is clone size, J gene, V gene, D gene, CDR3 protein, CDR3 DNA. A D gene is named only where the DNA matches it firmly. Clone size appears in some rows only: once, few, many, or a class for an expanded clone.

NA,TRBJ2-7,TRBV27,TRBD2,CASMLSIAGGPEQYF,TGTGCCAGCATGCTAAGTATAGCGGGGGGGCCCGAGCAGTACTTC
NA,TRBJ2-2,TRBV10-3,TRBD2,CAIRGTSATGELFF,TGTGCCATCAGGGGGACTAGTGCCACCGGGGAGCTGTTTTTT
NA,TRBJ2-7,TRBV18,NA,CASSLGLAGYEQYF,TGTGCCAGCTCATTGGGTCTTGCGGGCTACGAGCAGTACTTC
NA,TRBJ2-5,TRBV5-1,NA,CASSLAAGAQETQYF,TGCGCCAGCAGCTTGGCCGCGGGGGCCCAAGAGACCCAGTACTTC
NA,TRBJ1-1,TRBV5-1,TRBD1,CASKQGGAETEAFF,TGCGCCAGTAAGCAAGGGGGCGCGGAAACTGAAGCTTTCTTT
NA,TRBJ2-7,TRBV11-2,NA,CASSPGTLLEQYF,TGTGCCAGCAGCCCCGGGACTCTACTCGAGCAGTACTTC
NA,TRBJ1-1,TRBV4-2,NA,CASSQDRTPNTEAFF,TGTGCCAGCAGCCAAGACAGGACACCGAACACTGAAGCTTTCTTT
NA,TRBJ1-1,TRBV5-4,NA,CASSSYTEAFF,TGTGCCAGCAGCTCTTACACTGAAGCTTTCTTT
NA,TRBJ2-1,TRBV19,NA,CASSINWAGLGNEQFF,TGTGCCAGTAGTATAAATTGGGCAGGGTTGGGGAATGAGCAGTTCTTC
few,TRBJ2-7,TRBV5-1,TRBD2,CASSLIAGPSYEQYF,TGCGCCAGCAGCCTCATAGCGGGGCCCTCCTACGAGCAGTACTTC
NA,TRBJ1-4,TRBV25-1,TRBD1,CASSGAGGNEKLFF,TGTGCCAGCAGTGGCGCAGGGGGGAATGAAAAACTGTTTTTT
NA,TRBJ2-1,TRBV19,TRBD2,CASSIGGERGGQFF,TGTGCCAGTAGTATAGGGGGCGAGCGGGGGGGGCAGTTCTTC
few,TRBJ1-1,TRBV2,NA,CASSEARGFYTEAFF,TGTGCCAGCAGTGAAGCTAGAGGGTTTTACACTGAAGCTTTCTTT
once,TRBJ2-3,TRBV7-6,TRBD2,CASSRRSGVSDTQYF,TGTGCCAGCAGCCGCAGGAGCGGGGTTTCAGATACGCAGTATTTT
NA,TRBJ1-1,TRBV18,TRBD1,CASSLVGQGGNTEAFF,TGTGCCAGCTCACTGGTCGGACAGGGAGGAAACACTGAAGCTTTCTTT
NA,TRBJ2-1,TRBV29-1,NA,CSVRQGRSYNEQFF,TGCAGCGTTCGTCAGGGTCGGTCCTACAATGAGCAGTTCTTC
NA,TRBJ2-7,TRBV19,NA,CASSIWDKTDEQYF,TGTGCCAGTAGTATATGGGACAAGACCGACGAGCAGTACTTC
NA,TRBJ1-1,TRBV13,TRBD1,CASSKQGVWSEAFF,TGTGCCAGCAGCAAACAGGGGGTTTGGTCTGAAGCTTTCTTT
NA,TRBJ2-7,TRBV11-2,TRBD2,CASSLGLAGEQYF,TGTGCCAGCAGCTTAGGTCTAGCGGGCGAGCAGTACTTC
NA,TRBJ2-2,TRBV12-5,NA,CASGLVPPGGLFF,TGTGCTAGTGGTTTGGTACCTCCCGGCGGGCTGTTTTTT
once,TRBJ2-2,TRBV7-2,TRBD2,CASSSFGLAGGSGELFF,TGTGCCAGCAGCTCCTTCGGACTAGCGGGGGGATCCGGGGAGCTGTTTTTT
NA,TRBJ1-2,TRBV19,TRBD1,CASSIDPSTGVNYGYTF,TGTGCCAGTAGTATAGACCCCTCGACAGGGGTGAACTATGGCTACACCTTC
NA,TRBJ2-5,TRBV12-3/TRBV12-4,NA,CASSLRLQETQYF,TGTGCCAGCAGTTTAAGACTTCAAGAGACCCAGTACTTC
NA,TRBJ2-6,TRBV28,NA,CASSLSGSGANVLTF,TGTGCCAGCAGTCTTTCAGGCTCTGGGGCCAACGTCCTGACTTTC
NA,TRBJ1-1,TRBV5-6,TRBD1,CASSPDRGRHTEAFF,TGTGCCAGCAGCCCGGACAGGGGGCGGCACACTGAAGCTTTCTTT
NA,TRBJ2-3,TRBV5-1,TRBD1,CASSLGQGETDTQYF,TGCGCCAGCAGCCTGGGACAGGGGGAGACAGATACGCAGTATTTT
NA,TRBJ2-1,TRBV9,TRBD1,CASSVTGGTYNEQFF,TGTGCCAGCAGCGTAACAGGGGGGACCTACAATGAGCAGTTCTTC
NA,TRBJ1-4,TRBV9,NA,CASSYDAANEKLFF,TGTGCCAGCAGCTATGACGCGGCTAATGAAAAACTGTTTTTT
NA,TRBJ2-3,TRBV11-2,NA,CASSLGERGRTDTQYF,TGTGCCAGCAGCTTAGGAGAGAGGGGGAGAACAGATACGCAGTATTTT
few,TRBJ1-1,TRBV6-2/TRBV6-3,NA,CASSYSAGEAFF,TGTGCCAGCAGTTACTCGGCGGGGGAAGCTTTCTTT
NA,TRBJ2-1,TRBV6-1,NA,CASSEDLGGFYNEQFF,TGTGCCAGCAGTGAAGATCTGGGAGGCTTCTACAATGAGCAGTTCTTC
NA,TRBJ1-2,TRBV6-5,TRBD1,CASSYSSYRGYGYTF,TGTGCCAGCAGTTACAGTAGTTACAGGGGGTATGGCTACACCTTC
NA,TRBJ1-3,TRBV24-1,NA,CATSDGVSSGNTIYF,TGTGCCACCAGTGACGGGGTTAGCTCTGGAAACACCATATATTTT
NA,TRBJ2-5,TRBV5-1,TRBD2,CASSLGTSGGASETQYF,TGCGCCAGCAGCTTGGGGACTAGCGGGGGGGCCTCAGAGACCCAGTACTTC
NA,TRBJ1-4,TRBV7-8,NA,CASSFRTVKSEKLFF,TGTGCCAGCAGCTTCCGGACAGTCAAAAGTGAAAAACTGTTTTTT
NA,TRBJ1-2,TRBV19,TRBD1,CASSKRDSPYGYTF,TGTGCCAGTAGTAAACGGGACAGCCCGTATGGCTACACCTTC
once,TRBJ2-3,TRBV7-2,TRBD2,CASSLGPAGGPDTQYF,TGTGCCAGCAGCTTAGGTCCAGCGGGGGGGCCAGATACGCAGTATTTT
NA,TRBJ1-6,TRBV15,NA,CATSRDRGDWSPLHF,TGTGCCACCAGCAGAGATCGGGGGGATTGGTCACCCCTCCACTTT
NA,TRBJ2-1,TRBV6-5,NA,CASSFTREPNNEQFF,TGTGCCAGCAGTTTCACCCGGGAACCGAACAATGAGCAGTTCTTC
NA,TRBJ1-1,TRBV19,NA,CASSIGSRLNTEAFF,TGTGCCAGTAGTATAGGAAGCAGGTTGAACACTGAAGCTTTCTTT
once,TRBJ2-5,TRBV7-6,TRBD1,CASSLAAAGGAVTQYF,TGTGCCAGCAGCTTAGCGGCCGCAGGGGGCGCGGTGACCCAGTACTTC
NA,TRBJ2-3,TRBV5-4,NA,CASSLKWRGRTSTDTQYF,TGTGCCAGCAGCTTGAAGTGGCGCGGAAGAACTAGCACAGATACGCAGTATTTT
few,TRBJ2-7,TRBV5-1,TRBD2,CASSLQGAASGPVRDF,TGCGCCAGCAGCTTGCAGGGTGCGGCTAGCGGGCCCGTCAGGGACTTC
NA,TRBJ2-3,TRBV5-5,NA,CASSLPPTSADTQYF,TGTGCCAGCAGCTTGCCTCCCACGAGTGCAGATACGCAGTATTTT
NA,TRBJ1-5,TRBV6-2/TRBV6-3,NA,CASSPLAGSNQPQHF,TGTGCCAGCAGTCCCCTGGCGGGGAGCAATCAGCCCCAGCATTTT
NA,TRBJ2-3,TRBV6-2/TRBV6-3,TRBD2,CASSYESSGGSQYF,TGTGCCAGCAGTTACGAATCTAGCGGGGGCTCGCAGTATTTT
NA,TRBJ1-1,TRBV5-1,NA,CASSLQGTSTEAFF,TGCGCCAGCAGCTTGCAGGGGACAAGCACTGAAGCTTTCTTT
NA,TRBJ1-3,TRBV29-1,TRBD1,CSVLGTDSGNTIYF,TGCAGCGTCCTGGGGACAGACTCTGGAAACACCATATATTTT
NA,TRBJ1-2,TRBV6-5,NA,CASKATGPYGYTF,TGTGCCAGCAAAGCTACAGGGCCCTATGGCTACACCTTC
NA,TRBJ1-2,TRBV12-3/TRBV12-4,NA,CASSLFQVEGYTF,TGTGCCAGCAGTTTATTCCAGGTTGAGGGCTACACCTTC
once,TRBJ2-1,TRBV5-1,NA,CASSIQPEGDEQFF,TGCGCCAGCAGCATACAGCCCGAGGGCGATGAGCAGTTCTTC
NA,TRBJ1-5,TRBV4-3,NA,CASSQDRGPNDQPQHF,TGCGCCAGCAGCCAAGATAGGGGCCCTAACGATCAGCCCCAGCATTTT
NA,TRBJ2-3,TRBV5-1,TRBD2,CASSLGLARGADTQYF,TGCGCCAGCAGCTTAGGACTAGCCAGGGGAGCAGATACGCAGTATTTT
once,TRBJ2-5,TRBV2,TRBD2,CASSDPGGGETQYF,TGTGCCAGCAGTGATCCGGGGGGAGGAGAGACCCAGTACTTC
NA,TRBJ2-7,TRBV28,NA,CASSYNYEQYF,TGTGCCAGCAGTTATAACTACGAGCAGTACTTC
NA,TRBJ2-5,TRBV9,TRBD2,CASSVSGGYQETQYF,TGTGCCAGCAGCGTAAGCGGGGGGTACCAAGAGACCCAGTACTTC
NA,TRBJ1-6,TRBV5-8,TRBD1,CASSLGQGSVSPLHF,TGTGCCAGCAGCTTGGGACAGGGGTCCGTTTCACCCCTCCACTTT